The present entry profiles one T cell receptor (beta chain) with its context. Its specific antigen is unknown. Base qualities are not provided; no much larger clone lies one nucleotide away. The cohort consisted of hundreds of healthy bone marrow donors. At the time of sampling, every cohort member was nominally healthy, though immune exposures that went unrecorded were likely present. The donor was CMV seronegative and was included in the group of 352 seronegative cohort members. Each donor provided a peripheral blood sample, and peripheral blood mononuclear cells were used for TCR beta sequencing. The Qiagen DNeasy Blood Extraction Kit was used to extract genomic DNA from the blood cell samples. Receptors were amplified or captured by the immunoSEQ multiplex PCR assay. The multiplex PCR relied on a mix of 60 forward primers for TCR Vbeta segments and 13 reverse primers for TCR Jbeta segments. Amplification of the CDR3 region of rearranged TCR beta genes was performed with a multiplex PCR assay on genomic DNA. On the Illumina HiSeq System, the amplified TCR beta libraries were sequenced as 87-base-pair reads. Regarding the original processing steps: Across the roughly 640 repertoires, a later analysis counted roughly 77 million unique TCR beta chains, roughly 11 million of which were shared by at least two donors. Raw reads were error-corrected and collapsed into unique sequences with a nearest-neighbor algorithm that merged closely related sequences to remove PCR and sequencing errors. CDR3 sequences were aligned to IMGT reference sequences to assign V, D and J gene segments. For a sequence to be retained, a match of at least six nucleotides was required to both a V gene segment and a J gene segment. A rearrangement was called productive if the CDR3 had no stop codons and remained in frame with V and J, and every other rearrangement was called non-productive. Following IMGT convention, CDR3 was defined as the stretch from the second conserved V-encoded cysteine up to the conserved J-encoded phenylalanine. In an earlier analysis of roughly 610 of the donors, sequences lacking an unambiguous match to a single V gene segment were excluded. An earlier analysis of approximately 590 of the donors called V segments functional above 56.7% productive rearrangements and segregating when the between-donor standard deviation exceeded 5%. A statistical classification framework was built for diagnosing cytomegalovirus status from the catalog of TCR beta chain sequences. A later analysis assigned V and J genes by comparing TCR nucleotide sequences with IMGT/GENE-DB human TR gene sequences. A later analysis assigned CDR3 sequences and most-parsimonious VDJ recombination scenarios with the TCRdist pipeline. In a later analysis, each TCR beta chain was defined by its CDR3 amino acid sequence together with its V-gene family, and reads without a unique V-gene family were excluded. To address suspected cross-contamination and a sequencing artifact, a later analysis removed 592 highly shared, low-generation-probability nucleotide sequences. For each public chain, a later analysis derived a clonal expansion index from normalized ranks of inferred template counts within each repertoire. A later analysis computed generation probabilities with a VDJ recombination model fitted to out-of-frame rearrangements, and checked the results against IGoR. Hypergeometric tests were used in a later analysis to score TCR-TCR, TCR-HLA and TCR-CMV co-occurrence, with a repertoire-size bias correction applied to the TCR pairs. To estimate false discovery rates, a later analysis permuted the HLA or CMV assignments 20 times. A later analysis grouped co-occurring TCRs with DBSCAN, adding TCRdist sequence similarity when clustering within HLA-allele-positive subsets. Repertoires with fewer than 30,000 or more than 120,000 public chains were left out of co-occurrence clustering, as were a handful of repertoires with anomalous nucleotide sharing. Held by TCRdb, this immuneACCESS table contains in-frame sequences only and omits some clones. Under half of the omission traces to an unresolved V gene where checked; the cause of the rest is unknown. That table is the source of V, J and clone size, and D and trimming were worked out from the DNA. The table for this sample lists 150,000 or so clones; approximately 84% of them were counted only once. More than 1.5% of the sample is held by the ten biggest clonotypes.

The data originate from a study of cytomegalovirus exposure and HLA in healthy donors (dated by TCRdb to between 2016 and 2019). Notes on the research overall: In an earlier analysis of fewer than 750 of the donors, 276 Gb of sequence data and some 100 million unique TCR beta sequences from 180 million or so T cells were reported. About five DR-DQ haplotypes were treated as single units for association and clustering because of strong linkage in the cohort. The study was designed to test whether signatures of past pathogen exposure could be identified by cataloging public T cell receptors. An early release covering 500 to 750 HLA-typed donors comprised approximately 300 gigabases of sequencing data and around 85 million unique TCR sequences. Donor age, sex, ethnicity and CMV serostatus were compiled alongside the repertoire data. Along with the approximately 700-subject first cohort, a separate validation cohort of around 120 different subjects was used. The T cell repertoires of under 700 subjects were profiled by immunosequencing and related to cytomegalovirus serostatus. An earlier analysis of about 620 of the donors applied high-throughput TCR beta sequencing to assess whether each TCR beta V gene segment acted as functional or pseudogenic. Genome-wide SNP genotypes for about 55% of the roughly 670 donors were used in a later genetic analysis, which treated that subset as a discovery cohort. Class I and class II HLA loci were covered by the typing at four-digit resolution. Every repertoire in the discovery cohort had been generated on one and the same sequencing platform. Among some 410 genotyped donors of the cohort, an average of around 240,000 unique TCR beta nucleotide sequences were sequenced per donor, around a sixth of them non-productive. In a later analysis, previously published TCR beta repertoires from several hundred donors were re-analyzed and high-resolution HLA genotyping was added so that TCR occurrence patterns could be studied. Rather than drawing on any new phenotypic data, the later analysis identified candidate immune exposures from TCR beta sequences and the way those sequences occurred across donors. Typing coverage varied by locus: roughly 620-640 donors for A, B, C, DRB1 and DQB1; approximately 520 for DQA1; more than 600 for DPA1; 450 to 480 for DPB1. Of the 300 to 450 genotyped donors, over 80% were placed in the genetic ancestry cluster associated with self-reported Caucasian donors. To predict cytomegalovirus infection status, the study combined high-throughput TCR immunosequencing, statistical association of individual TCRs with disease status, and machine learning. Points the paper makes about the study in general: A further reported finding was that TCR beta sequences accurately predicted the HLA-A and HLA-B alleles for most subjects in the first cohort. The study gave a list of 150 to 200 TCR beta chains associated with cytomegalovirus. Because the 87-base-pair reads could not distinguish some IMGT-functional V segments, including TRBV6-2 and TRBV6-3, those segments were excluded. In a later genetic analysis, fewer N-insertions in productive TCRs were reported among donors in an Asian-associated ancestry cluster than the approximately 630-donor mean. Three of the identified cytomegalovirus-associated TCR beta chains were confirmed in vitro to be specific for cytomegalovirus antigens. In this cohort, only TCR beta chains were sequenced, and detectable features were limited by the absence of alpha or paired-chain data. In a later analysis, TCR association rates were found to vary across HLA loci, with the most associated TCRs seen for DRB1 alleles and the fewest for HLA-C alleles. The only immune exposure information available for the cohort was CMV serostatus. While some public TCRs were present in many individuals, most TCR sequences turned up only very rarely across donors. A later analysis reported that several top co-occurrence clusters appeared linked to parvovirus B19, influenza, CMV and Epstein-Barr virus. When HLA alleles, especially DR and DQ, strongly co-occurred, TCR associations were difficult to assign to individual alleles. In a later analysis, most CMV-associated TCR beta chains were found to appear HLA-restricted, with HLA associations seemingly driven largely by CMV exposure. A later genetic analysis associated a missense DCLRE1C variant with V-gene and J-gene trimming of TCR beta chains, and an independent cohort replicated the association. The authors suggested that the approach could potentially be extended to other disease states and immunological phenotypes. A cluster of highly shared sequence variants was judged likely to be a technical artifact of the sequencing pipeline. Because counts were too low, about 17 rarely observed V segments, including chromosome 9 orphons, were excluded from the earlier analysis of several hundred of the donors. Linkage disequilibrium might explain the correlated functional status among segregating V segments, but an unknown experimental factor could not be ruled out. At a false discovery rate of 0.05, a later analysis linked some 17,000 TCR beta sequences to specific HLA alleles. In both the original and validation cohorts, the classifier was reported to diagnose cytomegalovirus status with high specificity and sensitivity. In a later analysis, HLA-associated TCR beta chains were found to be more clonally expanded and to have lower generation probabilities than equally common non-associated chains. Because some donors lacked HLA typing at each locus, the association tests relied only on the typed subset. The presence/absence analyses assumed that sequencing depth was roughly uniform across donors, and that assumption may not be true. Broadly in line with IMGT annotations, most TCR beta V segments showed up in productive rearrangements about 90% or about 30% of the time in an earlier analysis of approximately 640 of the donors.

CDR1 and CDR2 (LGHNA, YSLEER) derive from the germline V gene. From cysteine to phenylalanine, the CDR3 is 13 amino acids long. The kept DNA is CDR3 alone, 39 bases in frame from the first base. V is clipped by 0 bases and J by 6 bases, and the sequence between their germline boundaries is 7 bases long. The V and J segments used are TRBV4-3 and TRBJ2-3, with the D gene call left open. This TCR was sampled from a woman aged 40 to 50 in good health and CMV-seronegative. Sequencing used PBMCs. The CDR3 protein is CASSQEPRDTQYF. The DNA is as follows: TGCGCCAGCAGCCAAGAACCCCGGGATACGCAGTATTTT.